This T cell receptor beta chain comes out of a study of T-cell memory formation after mild COVID-19. TCRdb used MiXCR to reprocess the 5' RACE reads, holding one entry per CDR3 protein. The sample has 300,000 to 400,000 distinct CDR3 sequences, roughly 15% seen once. V gave up 6 bases and J gave up 0 bases; unmatched junction bases: 5. The V gene's germline CDR1 is MDHEN and CDR2 SYDVKM. CDR3 length: 15 amino acids. The chain carries TRBV28 and TRBJ2-1; 7 bases align to TRBD2. Sequencing was performed on PBMCs or a T cell subset sorted from them (not recorded which). The sequence came from a man younger than 35 who had mild COVID-19 (a few samples of this study predate the infection). Cell type and time point are not known. DNA of the CDR3: TGTGCCAGCAGGCCGCCGGGGGGCTCCTACAATGAGCAGTTCTTC. Translated: CASRPPGGSYNEQFF.